Presented here are 30 T cell receptor beta chains from one specimen sequenced in a study of blood T cell repertoires in COVID-19 (dated by TCRdb to 2020 to 2021). Receptors were amplified or captured by the immunoSEQ multiplex PCR assay. TCRdb took this table from immuneACCESS and kept in-frame rearrangements with V and J called. Such tables lack part of the clones; where checked against another copy, unresolved V genes explain under half of the gap, and the rest is unexplained. This sample is represented by 300,000 to 400,000 clones; 91% of them were singletons. The biggest ten clones account for about 3.5% of the sample. Sequencing was carried out using peripheral blood. These receptors originate from a young woman who had recovered from COVID-19.

The CDR3 loop reads CASSSGPQRAYGYTF. In nucleotides, the CDR3 is TGTGCCAGCAGTTCCGGGCCACAGAGGGCCTATGGCTACACCTTC. The chain employs TRBV5-4 and TRBJ1-2; D unresolved. The CDR3 sequence is 15 residues long. Trimming pared 5 bases from V and 4 bases from J, leaving 18 bases between. Germline V gene data show CDR1 as SGHNT and CDR2 as YYREEE (reference sequence).

This clone was detected only once. V usage is TRBV7-8 and J usage is TRBJ1-1; D is undetermined. The V end lost 2 bases, the J end lost 0 bases, and 4 bases lay between the germline ends. Germline V lookup: CDR1 SGHVS, CDR2 FQNEAQ. The CDR3 totals 13 residues. The CDR3 DNA reads TGTGCCAGCAGCTTACTAATGAACACTGAAGCTTTCTTT. Translated: CASSLLMNTEAFF.

V and J are TRBV5-1 and TRBJ1-1; 11 nucleotides align to TRBD1. Germline-derived CDR1 and CDR2 are SGHRS and YFSETQ. This CDR3 contains 16 residues. Trimming took 4 bases from V and 5 from J; bases not matched to a gene: 10. For the CDR3, the DNA is TGCGCCAGCAGCCCGGGACAGGGGGTGCCAGGGACTGAAGCTTTCTTT. Its protein product is CASSPGQGVPGTEAFF.

The V call is TRBV6-2 or TRBV6-3, the J call TRBJ1-1; D is perhaps TRBD1 (6 bases). The germline CDR1 and CDR2 sequences are MNHEY and SVGEGT. Trimming cost V 4 bases and J 2 bases, with 11 bases left between them. CDR3 length: 14 residues. Here the CDR3 reads CASSFSDSNTEAFF. The CDR3 nucleotides read TGTGCCAGCAGTTTTTCGGACAGTAACACTGAAGCTTTCTTT.

The CDR3 coding sequence is TGTGCCACCAGTGATCCTCGACAGGGCATCTATGGCTACACCTTC. It yields the protein CATSDPRQGIYGYTF. The V call is TRBV24-1, the J call TRBJ1-2; 7 bases line up with TRBD1. J lost 4 bases, V lost 3 bases, and 7 bases had no gene match. This CDR3 contains 15 residues. CDR1 is KGHDR and CDR2 is SFDVKD in the germline V gene.

This chain uses TRBV10-1 with TRBJ2-3; 11 bases are a match to TRBD1. V gave up 10 bases and J gave up 5 bases; unmatched junction bases: 8. Germline values: CDR1 WNHNN, CDR2 SYGVQD (reference sequence). The CDR3 consists of 14 residues. The CDR3 here is CAIPPGTGGDTQYF. CDR3 in DNA: TGCGCCATCCCCCCCGGGACAGGGGGAGATACGCAGTATTTT.

Comments on this clone: A read error may produce the germline difference seen at one junction end. The V and J genes are TRBV29-1 and TRBJ2-3; no clear D. Germline values: CDR1 SQVTM, CDR2 ANQGSEA. This CDR3 spans 11 amino acids. The CDR3: CSSLSTDTQYF. In nucleotides, the CDR3 is TGCAGCTCCCTGAGCACGGATACGCAGTATTTT.

The CDR3 reads CASSPRSGFYYNEQFF. In nucleotides, the CDR3 is TGTGCCAGCAGTCCTCGAAGCGGGTTCTACTACAATGAGCAGTTCTTC. The rearrangement links TRBV28 to TRBJ2-1, with D perhaps TRBD2 (6 bases). Germline CDR1 MDHEN, CDR2 SYDVKM. The CDR3 extends over 16 amino acids. V was trimmed by 5 bases and J by 3 bases, leaving 17 bases between them.

This rearrangement joins TRBV9 to TRBJ2-1; TRBD2 aligns across 7 bases. Germline lookup yields CDR1 SGDLS and CDR2 YYNGEE. V shed 0 bases and J 8 bases; nucleotides not matched to a gene: 8. This CDR3 region has 15 residues. The CDR3 is CASSVVGGPWDEQFF. The CDR3 DNA sequence: TGTGCCAGCAGCGTAGTGGGAGGGCCTTGGGATGAGCAGTTCTTC.

The V call is TRBV2, the J call TRBJ2-1, with 8 bases matching TRBD2. CDR1 is SNHLY, CDR2 FYNNEI, per germline. This CDR3 region has 15 residues. V lost 4 bases to trimming and J lost 4 bases; unmatched junction nucleotides: 6. CDR3 DNA: TGTGCCAGCAGTGGGCCCGGGACTAGTTACAATGAGCAGTTCTTC. Protein: CASSGPGTSYNEQFF.

This clone was detected a few times. The genes are TRBV27 and TRBJ1-6; 8 bases fit TRBD1. J lost 10 bases, V lost 5 bases, and 10 bases had no gene match. CDR1 is MNHEY, CDR2 SMNVEV, per germline (reference sequence). CDR3 size: 15 residues. Here the CDR3 DNA reads TGTGCCAGCAGTAGAAACGACAGGGGTTTGTCACCCCTCCACTTT. Protein product: CASSRNDRGLSPLHF.

V gene TRBV29-1 combines with J gene TRBJ1-5; D perhaps matches TRBD1 (6 bases). The length of the CDR3 is 12 residues. V was shortened by 7 bases and J by 6 bases, with 13 bases between the two germline ends. Germline CDR1 reads SQVTM; CDR2 reads ANQGSEA. In nucleotides, the CDR3 is TGCAGCGCCCAACAGGGCAGTCAGCCCCAGCATTTT. It encodes CSAQQGSQPQHF.

The V gene is TRBV4-3, the J gene TRBJ1-3; 8 bases agree with TRBD1. The ends lost 2 bases at V and 0 bases at J; junction bases unmatched: 0. Looked up from germline, CDR1 is LGHNA and CDR2 is YSLEER. This CDR3 spans 15 amino acids. CDR3 nucleotides: TGCGCCAGCAGCCAAACAGGGGGCTCTGGAAACACCATATATTTT. Encoded protein: CASSQTGGSGNTIYF.

The rearrangement links TRBV11-3 to TRBJ2-2, with a possible D match to TRBD1 (5 bases). CDR1 and CDR2 from the germline V gene are SGHNT and YENEEA. Trimming cost V 3 bases and J 1 base, with 9 bases left between them. There are 15 residues in the CDR3. The CDR3 nucleotides read TGTGCCAGCAGCTTGCAAAGGGGGAACACCGGGGAGCTGTTTTTT. Protein sequence: CASSLQRGNTGELFF.

The count of this clone is one. The rearrangement links TRBV10-3 to TRBJ2-5, with D tentatively TRBD2 (5 bases). Germline V CDR1 and CDR2: ENHRY, SYGVKD. Trimming cost V 7 bases and J 3 bases, with 12 bases left between them. The length of the CDR3 is 13 residues. CDR3 coding DNA: TGTGCCATCAAGCGAGCGGTTAAAGAGACCCAGTACTTC. Translating gives CAIKRAVKETQYF.

The genes are TRBV27 and TRBJ1-6; 7 bases fit TRBD1. The germline V gene has CDR1 MNHEY and CDR2 SMNVEV (reference sequence). The CDR3 extends over 15 amino acids. V shed 6 bases and J 7 bases; nucleotides not matched to a gene: 9. Here the CDR3 reads CASSLNRGRNSPLHF. The CDR3 nucleotides are TGTGCCAGCAGCCTCAACAGGGGAAGGAATTCACCCCTCCACTTT.

The chain uses TRBV2 and TRBJ1-2, with TRBD1 matching over 9 bases. Germline-derived CDR1 and CDR2 are SNHLY and FYNNEI. The junction had 8 bases not matched to a gene; V was cut back by 5 bases and J by 4 bases. This CDR3 is built from 15 residues. The CDR3 loop reads CASSPTGGASYGYTF. In DNA form, the CDR3 reads TGTGCCAGCAGTCCGACAGGGGGGGCCAGCTATGGCTACACCTTC. The complete variable domain, with remaining parts taken from reference TRBV2 and TRBJ1-2, reads EPEVTQTPSHQVTQMGQEVILRCVPISNHLYFYWYRQILGQKVEFLVSFYNNEISEKSEIFDDQFSVERPDGSNFTLKIRSTKLEDSAMYFCASSPTGGASYGYTFGSGTRLTVV.

The table lists this clone with a count of one. The CDR3 sequence: CASSQLRVAEPGETQYF. For the CDR3, the DNA is TGTGCCAGCAGCCAACTTCGAGTAGCGGAGCCAGGGGAGACCCAGTACTTC. The gene calls are TRBV14 and TRBJ2-5, with a possible D match to TRBD2 (6 bases). CDR1 and CDR2 from the germline V gene are SGHDN and FVKESK. The CDR3 sequence is 17 residues long. Trimming stripped 2 bases from V and 5 bases from J, with 21 bases between.

This chain uses TRBV30 with TRBJ1-2; 8 bases match TRBD1. CDR1 and CDR2 (germline): GTSNPN, SVGIG (reference sequence). The CDR3 spans 12 residues. With V trimmed by 2 bases and J by 7 bases, 3 bases remained unmatched. CDR3 DNA sequence: TGTGCCTGGAGTTCGACAGGGGCTGGCTACACCTTC. This codes for CAWSSTGAGYTF.

This chain connects TRBV18 to TRBJ1-1; maybe TRBD1 (5 bases). Germline V gene sequence: CDR1 KGHSH, CDR2 LQKENI. The CDR3 is 15 amino acids. Between the trimmed V and J ends, which lost 2 bases and 7 bases, there was a span of 17 bases. The DNA for the CDR3 is TGTGCCAGCTCACCAACGGAGGGGTTGAAGGGTGAAGCTTTCTTT. It translates to CASSPTEGLKGEAFF. Drawing the rest from reference TRBV18 and TRBJ1-1, the complete variable domain is NAGVMQNPRHLVRRRGQEARLRCSPMKGHSHVYWYRQLPEEGLKFMVYLQKENIIDESGMPKERFSAEFPKEGPSILRIQQVVRGDSAAYFCASSPTEGLKGEAFFGQGTRLTVV.

In the case of this clone: Other DNA variants within this sample encode the same CDR3. The chain has TRBV18 and TRBJ1-1; weak D call: TRBD1 (5 bases). CDR3 length equals 13 residues. Trimming removed 3 bases from V and 4 bases from J, with 9 bases in between. The germline gives CDR1 KGHSH, CDR2 LQKENI. CDR3 nucleotides: TGTGCCAGCTCACCGATTAGGGGCACTGAAGCTTTCTTT. It is translated as CASSPIRGTEAFF. Supplemented by reference TRBV18 and TRBJ1-1, the full variable domain reads NAGVMQNPRHLVRRRGQEARLRCSPMKGHSHVYWYRQLPEEGLKFMVYLQKENIIDESGMPKERFSAEFPKEGPSILRIQQVVRGDSAAYFCASSPIRGTEAFFGQGTRLTVV.

This clone showed up just a few times. The genes are TRBV7-9 and TRBJ1-2; D may be TRBD1 (5 bases). V was pared by 5 bases and J by 7 bases, with 23 bases between. The CDR3 has 16 residues. Germline loops: CDR1 SEHNR, CDR2 FQNEAQ (reference sequence). CDR3 nucleotide sequence: TGTGCCAGCAGCCCTTGGGGCCCAACAACGAGTGGTGGCTACACCTTC. This codes for CASSPWGPTTSGGYTF.

The chain joins TRBV7-8 to TRBJ1-1; D is uncertain. The CDR3 loop spans 14 amino acids. The germline V gene encodes CDR1 SGHVS and CDR2 FQNEAQ. V was pared by 7 bases and J by 0 bases, with 12 bases between. The CDR3 nucleotides are TGTGCCAGCACCTCCCCGGTTGTGAACACTGAAGCTTTCTTT. It encodes CASTSPVVNTEAFF.

This chain uses TRBV5-5 with TRBJ2-7; D might be TRBD1 (5 bases). Per the germline V gene, CDR1 is SGHKS and CDR2 is YYEKEE (reference sequence). V was cut by 0 bases and J by 3 bases, with 13 bases left in between. The CDR3 loop spans 15 amino acids. Here the CDR3 reads CASSLAPQDYYEQYV. The CDR3 DNA reads TGTGCCAGCAGCTTGGCACCACAGGATTACTACGAGCAGTACGTC.

The V gene is TRBV27, the J gene TRBJ2-1; 8 positions agree with TRBD1. V lost 3 bases and J lost 9; bases outside the gene matches: 7. The CDR3 totals 14 residues. Germline V CDR1 and CDR2: MNHEY, SMNVEV (reference sequence). CDR3 nucleotide sequence: TGTGCCAGCAGTTTTCAGGGGGCGGTGGGTGAGCAGTTCTTC. Encoded protein: CASSFQGAVGEQFF.

The chain recombines TRBV3-1 (or the pseudogene TRBV3-2) with TRBJ2-1; D perhaps matches TRBD2 (5 bases). Trimming removed 2 bases at V and 2 bases at J, with 10 bases between. Germline V lookup: CDR1 LGHDT, CDR2 YNNKEL (reference sequence). The CDR3 totals 15 residues. The CDR3 nucleotides are TGTGCCAGCAGCCAACGGGATTTTGCCTACAATGAGCAGTTCTTC. Encoded protein: CASSQRDFAYNEQFF.

The chain is built from TRBV4-1 and TRBJ2-3, with D maybe TRBD2 (6 bases). This CDR3 spans 17 amino acids. The V and J ends lost 1 base and 8 bases respectively, with 22 bases between them. Germline assignment: CDR1 MGHRA and CDR2 YSYEKL. CDR3 nucleotide sequence: TGCGCCAGCAGCCAAGGGGGTGCGGTCGCCCCGCGGGGTACGCAGTATTTT. Protein: CASSQGGAVAPRGTQYF.

In this sample, this clone turned up once. This sequence joins TRBV21-1 and TRBJ2-1; no check of the table's D call, TRBD2, against the DNA was made. TRBV21-1 constitutes a pseudogene. The CDR3 extends over 16 amino acids. The CDR3 DNA sequence: TGTGCCAGCAGCAAAGTCCGAGCGGGAGCCTACAATGAGCAGTTCTTC. Amino acid sequence: CASSKVRAGAYNEQFF.

The CDR3 reads CASRGLFYEQYV. The CDR3 coding sequence is TGTGCCAGCAGGGGACTCTTCTACGAGCAGTACGTC. The chain is built from TRBV6-5 and TRBJ2-7, with D maybe TRBD2 (6 bases). The CDR3 consists of 12 residues. The V end was cut by 6 bases, the J end by 3 bases, with 9 bases between. CDR1 and CDR2 from the germline V gene are MNHEY and SVGAGI.

The chain has TRBV27 and TRBJ1-6; 9 bases agree with TRBD1. V trimming: 6 bases; J trimming: 8 bases; junction bases outside the gene matches: 8. The germline CDR1 and CDR2 sequences are MNHEY and SMNVEV (reference sequence). The length of the CDR3 is 15 residues. This CDR3 reads CASSYLGQGYSPLHF. The DNA for the CDR3 is TGTGCCAGCAGCTACCTGGGACAGGGTTATTCACCCCTCCACTTT.